This record covers a single T cell receptor (beta chain). Its antigen is still unknown. Trimming pared 5 bases from V and 4 bases from J, leaving 17 bases between. There are 15 residues in the CDR3. Per germline, CDR1 SGHAT and CDR2 FQNNGV. 13 Jbeta primers and 60 Vbeta primers were used for the PCR. Method: immunoSEQ multiplex PCR; TCRdb's copy keeps in-frame clones and lacks some. The table shows 250,000 or so clones, with approximately 91% occurring only once. The data are from a study of cytomegalovirus exposure and HLA in healthy donors. Study-wide points: Among TCR beta chains, those listed as cytomegalovirus-associated numbered some 160. Roughly uniform depth of sequencing across donors was assumed in presence/absence analyses. Later analysis identified a missense DCLRE1C variant that was linked to TCR beta V- and J-gene trimming.

The receptor's source is a girl aged 2 to 9 in good health and CMV-seronegative. The sample taken for sequencing was PBMCs. V is TRBV11-2 and J is TRBJ2-5; D assignment may be TRBD1 or TRBD2 (7 bases each). The CDR3 spells CASSLGRGRTETQYF. CDR3 nucleotides: TGTGCCAGCAGCCTAGGGAGGGGGCGCACAGAGACCCAGTACTTC.